This T cell receptor beta chain was documented in a study of blood T cell repertoires in COVID-19. Whole-study context: Samples representing acute and convalescent COVID-19 were sourced from the United States, Italy and Spain. The analysed material was cDNA or gDNA that came from T cells, B-cell-depleted T cells, or PBMCs.

Germline loops: CDR1 MNHEY, CDR2 SVGAGI. This CDR3 comprises 12 residues. Trimming took 11 bases from V and 4 from J, leaving 14 bases between them. In the original processing: Amplification of reference gene primers was used by the study to estimate nucleated cell counts. Libraries were prepared by immunoSEQ multiplex PCR; TCRdb keeps only in-frame clonotypes and omits some of them. Clone size and V and J calls were adopted from that table, with D and trimming inferred from the DNA. The table records some 260,000 clones, 70% to 90% of them present only once. This clone was picked up a small number of times.

This sequence originates from a man in his late teens or twenties with active or convalescent COVID-19. Sequencing was done on a sample of peripheral blood. The chain uses TRBV6-5 and TRBJ1-1; D remains ambiguous. The CDR3 DNA is TGTGCCGGAAGTTGGCGCGGCACTGAAGCTTTCTTT. It translates to CAGSWRGTEAFF.